This T cell receptor beta chain was profiled in a study of cytomegalovirus exposure and HLA in healthy donors. Overall study context: It was reported in a later analysis that the same platform had been used for the 90 to 150 validation repertoires as for the approximately 670 first-cohort repertoires. General observations from the study: Reported performance of the classifier showed diagnosis of cytomegalovirus status with high specificity and sensitivity. In vitro, a few CMV-associated chains proved specific for CMV antigens. Cytomegalovirus-associated TCR beta chains were listed, numbering some 170.

The data were produced by immunoSEQ multiplex PCR, yet TCRdb's version contains in-frame clones alone and is incomplete. Of some 110,000 clones listed, approximately 86% are singletons. Worth noting for this clone: Its antigen is unidentified.

Material for sequencing was PBMCs. The receptor was isolated from a man aged 18 to 35 in good health and CMV-seropositive.

CDR3 sequence reads: CASSLQGHEQYF. DNA for the CDR3: TGTGCCAGCAGCTTGCAGGGGCACGAGCAGTACTTC. This chain links TRBV5-6 with TRBJ2-7; a weak D match, TRBD1 (6 bases). The V end was cut by 1 base, the J end by 5 bases, with 7 bases between. CDR1 and CDR2 (germline): SGHDT, YYEEEE. The CDR3 is made up of 12 amino acids.